Listed below are T cell receptor beta chains from one sample, sequenced in a study of blood T cell repertoires in COVID-19. The method was immunoSEQ multiplex PCR; TCRdb's version includes in-frame clones alone and lacks a portion of them. This table holds tens of thousands of clones, roughly nine tenths found once. Source material: peripheral blood. The receptor source for this set is a man in his 60s with active or convalescent COVID-19. Each CDR3 is given with its conserved first and last residue. D genes are given only for firm matches. Where a row states a size, it is once, few, many or the class of an expanded clone; other rows omit it.

d_gene: -
j_gene: TRBJ2-7
abundance: -
v_gene: TRBV2
CDR3aa: CASSEGRVNEQYF
CDR3nt: TGTGCCAGCAGTGAGGGGCGCGTCAACGAGCAGTACTTC

d_gene: -
j_gene: TRBJ1-2
abundance: -
v_gene: TRBV3-1/TRBV3-2
CDR3aa: CASSQGQGVGYTF
CDR3nt: TGTGCCAGCAGCCAAGGGCAGGGCGTAGGCTACACCTTC

d_gene: -
j_gene: TRBJ2-7
abundance: -
v_gene: TRBV29-1
CDR3aa: CSVQEDLTYEQYF
CDR3nt: TGCAGCGTGCAGGAGGACCTTACCTACGAGCAGTACTTC

d_gene: -
j_gene: TRBJ2-5
abundance: -
v_gene: TRBV14
CDR3aa: CASSPRTVQETQYF
CDR3nt: TGTGCCAGCAGCCCTAGGACAGTCCAAGAGACCCAGTACTTC

d_gene: TRBD2
j_gene: TRBJ2-7
abundance: few
v_gene: TRBV2
CDR3aa: CARAGTTGYEQYF
CDR3nt: TGTGCCAGGGCCGGGACTACTGGCTACGAGCAGTACTTC

d_gene: -
j_gene: TRBJ1-4
abundance: -
v_gene: TRBV5-1
CDR3aa: CASSSQGSTNEKLFF
CDR3nt: TGCGCCAGCAGTAGTCAGGGGTCCACTAATGAAAAACTGTTTTTT

d_gene: TRBD2
j_gene: TRBJ2-5
abundance: -
v_gene: TRBV24-1
CDR3aa: CATSVPLAGGTETQYF
CDR3nt: TGTGCCACCAGTGTCCCCCTAGCGGGGGGGACGGAGACCCAGTACTTC

d_gene: -
j_gene: TRBJ2-7
abundance: -
v_gene: TRBV18
CDR3aa: CASSPLESDEQYF
CDR3nt: TGTGCCAGCTCACCCTTGGAAAGCGACGAGCAGTACTTC

d_gene: -
j_gene: TRBJ2-5
abundance: -
v_gene: TRBV10-3
CDR3aa: CAISESIAGAHHKQETQYF
CDR3nt: TGTGCCATCAGTGAGTCAATCGCGGGGGCCCACCATAAACAAGAGACCCAGTACTTC

d_gene: TRBD1
j_gene: TRBJ1-5
abundance: -
v_gene: TRBV6-2/TRBV6-3
CDR3aa: CASSYGWDRVNQPQHF
CDR3nt: TGTGCCAGCAGTTACGGGTGGGACAGGGTCAATCAGCCCCAGCATTTT

d_gene: TRBD1
j_gene: TRBJ1-1
abundance: -
v_gene: TRBV29-1
CDR3aa: CSVERGDRGGGAFF
CDR3nt: TGCAGCGTTGAAAGAGGGGACAGGGGAGGAGGAGCTTTCTTT

d_gene: -
j_gene: TRBJ1-1
abundance: -
v_gene: TRBV15
CDR3aa: CATSSEGGRLGTEAFF
CDR3nt: TGTGCCACCAGCTCCGAGGGAGGACGGCTGGGCACTGAAGCTTTCTTT

d_gene: -
j_gene: TRBJ2-3
abundance: -
v_gene: TRBV29-1
CDR3aa: CSAGHRTDTQYF
CDR3nt: TGCAGCGCGGGACACCGCACAGATACGCAGTATTTT

d_gene: TRBD1
j_gene: TRBJ1-6
abundance: -
v_gene: TRBV5-1
CDR3aa: CASSLGQGGSYNSPLHF
CDR3nt: TGCGCCAGCAGCCTGGGACAGGGAGGCTCCTATAATTCACCCCTCCACTTT

d_gene: TRBD2
j_gene: TRBJ2-7
abundance: -
v_gene: TRBV30
CDR3aa: CAWRSSGGLYEQYF
CDR3nt: TGTGCCTGGAGAAGTAGCGGGGGCCTCTACGAGCAGTACTTC

d_gene: -
j_gene: TRBJ2-3
abundance: -
v_gene: TRBV27
CDR3aa: CASSLRGSDTQYF
CDR3nt: TGTGCCAGCAGTTTAAGGGGTTCGGATACGCAGTATTTT

d_gene: -
j_gene: TRBJ2-1
abundance: -
v_gene: TRBV30
CDR3aa: CAWSVRDEQFF
CDR3nt: TGTGCCTGGAGTGTACGAGATGAGCAGTTCTTC

d_gene: -
j_gene: TRBJ1-5
abundance: -
v_gene: TRBV19
CDR3aa: CASSIGRTPERDQPQHF
CDR3nt: TGTGCCAGTAGTATCGGGCGCACTCCAGAGAGGGATCAGCCCCAGCATTTT

d_gene: -
j_gene: TRBJ1-6
abundance: few
v_gene: TRBV30
CDR3aa: CAWTTLTSSYNSPLHF
CDR3nt: TGTGCCTGGACAACTCTAACGAGCTCCTATAATTCACCCCTCCACTTT

d_gene: -
j_gene: TRBJ2-5
abundance: -
v_gene: TRBV5-1
CDR3aa: CASSPMPDQETQYF
CDR3nt: TGCGCCAGCAGCCCCATGCCAGACCAAGAGACCCAGTACTTC

d_gene: -
j_gene: TRBJ1-1
abundance: once
v_gene: TRBV14
CDR3aa: CASSPLRIGTEAFF
CDR3nt: TGTGCCAGCAGCCCCCTGAGGATCGGTACTGAAGCTTTCTTT

d_gene: -
j_gene: TRBJ1-1
abundance: -
v_gene: TRBV3-1/TRBV3-2
CDR3aa: CASSEGYTEAFF
CDR3nt: TGTGCCAGCAGCGAGGGATACACTGAAGCTTTCTTT

d_gene: -
j_gene: TRBJ2-5
abundance: -
v_gene: TRBV6-5
CDR3aa: CASSYSWLRWTQYF
CDR3nt: TGTGCCAGCAGTTACTCGTGGTTGCGTTGGACCCAGTACTTC

d_gene: -
j_gene: TRBJ1-2
abundance: -
v_gene: TRBV28
CDR3aa: CASSSLDSYGYTF
CDR3nt: TGTGCCAGCAGTTCTCTCGACAGCTATGGCTACACCTTC

d_gene: -
j_gene: TRBJ1-6
abundance: -
v_gene: TRBV5-1
CDR3aa: CASSLGTEKVALHF
CDR3nt: TGCGCCAGCAGCTTGGGGACAGAGAAGGTAGCCCTCCACTTT

d_gene: TRBD1
j_gene: TRBJ1-2
abundance: -
v_gene: TRBV9
CDR3aa: CASSAGWGQGASNYGYTF
CDR3nt: TGTGCCAGCAGCGCAGGGTGGGGACAGGGGGCATCTAACTATGGCTACACCTTC

d_gene: -
j_gene: TRBJ2-7
abundance: -
v_gene: TRBV7-6
CDR3aa: CASSLFAVSYEQYF
CDR3nt: TGTGCCAGCAGCTTATTCGCAGTCTCCTACGAGCAGTACTTC

d_gene: TRBD1
j_gene: TRBJ1-1
abundance: -
v_gene: TRBV2
CDR3aa: CASRSGQVNTEAFF
CDR3nt: TGTGCCAGCAGGTCGGGACAGGTGAACACTGAAGCTTTCTTT

d_gene: TRBD1
j_gene: TRBJ1-2
abundance: -
v_gene: TRBV3-1/TRBV3-2
CDR3aa: CASSPTDRDYGYTF
CDR3nt: TGTGCCAGCAGCCCCACCGACAGGGACTATGGCTACACCTTC

d_gene: -
j_gene: TRBJ2-7
abundance: few
v_gene: TRBV3-1/TRBV3-2
CDR3aa: CASSRGHTRGFSEQYF
CDR3nt: TGTGCCAGCAGCCGAGGGCATACTCGTGGGTTCTCCGAGCAGTACTTC

d_gene: TRBD2
j_gene: TRBJ2-7
abundance: -
v_gene: TRBV3-1/TRBV3-2
CDR3aa: CASRESIAGDSYEQYF
CDR3nt: TGTGCCAGCAGAGAAAGTATAGCGGGGGACTCCTACGAGCAGTACTTC

d_gene: -
j_gene: TRBJ2-3
abundance: -
v_gene: TRBV5-1
CDR3aa: CASSLVAGPPDTQYF
CDR3nt: TGCGCCAGCAGCTTGGTTGCGGGCCCGCCCGATACGCAGTATTTT

d_gene: TRBD1
j_gene: TRBJ2-3
abundance: few
v_gene: TRBV6-1
CDR3aa: CASSDGTGNTDTQYF
CDR3nt: TGTGCCAGCAGTGACGGGACAGGGAATACAGATACGCAGTATTTT

d_gene: TRBD1
j_gene: TRBJ1-3
abundance: -
v_gene: TRBV29-1
CDR3aa: CSVGQGRSGNTIYF
CDR3nt: TGCAGCGTTGGACAGGGTCGGTCTGGAAACACCATATATTTT

d_gene: -
j_gene: TRBJ1-3
abundance: -
v_gene: TRBV25-1
CDR3aa: CASRPGEADTIYF
CDR3nt: TGTGCCAGCAGACCTGGGGAGGCGGACACCATATATTTT

d_gene: -
j_gene: TRBJ1-1
abundance: few
v_gene: TRBV12-3/TRBV12-4
CDR3aa: CASSFQGSTEAFF
CDR3nt: TGTGCCAGCAGTTTCCAGGGTTCCACTGAAGCTTTCTTT

d_gene: TRBD1
j_gene: TRBJ2-7
abundance: -
v_gene: TRBV28
CDR3aa: CASAHPTHGQGGDYEQYF
CDR3nt: TGTGCCAGCGCGCACCCGACTCACGGACAGGGAGGTGACTACGAGCAGTACTTC

d_gene: -
j_gene: TRBJ1-1
abundance: -
v_gene: TRBV4-1
CDR3aa: CASSQDSWWALNTEAFF
CDR3nt: TGCGCCAGCAGCCAAGACTCGTGGTGGGCCCTGAACACTGAAGCTTTCTTT

d_gene: -
j_gene: TRBJ2-2
abundance: -
v_gene: TRBV5-1
CDR3aa: CASRGDSNTGELFF
CDR3nt: TGCGCCAGCAGGGGCGACAGTAACACCGGGGAGCTGTTTTTT

d_gene: TRBD1
j_gene: TRBJ1-2
abundance: -
v_gene: TRBV7-2
CDR3aa: CASSFATGATNYGYTF
CDR3nt: TGTGCCAGCAGCTTTGCTACAGGGGCGACTAACTATGGCTACACCTTC

d_gene: TRBD1
j_gene: TRBJ1-5
abundance: -
v_gene: TRBV19
CDR3aa: CASGAKGQGAYSRPQHF
CDR3nt: TGTGCCAGTGGAGCTAAGGGACAGGGGGCGTATAGTCGGCCCCAGCATTTT

d_gene: TRBD1
j_gene: TRBJ1-4
abundance: -
v_gene: TRBV30
CDR3aa: CAWSHRQGLGEKLFF
CDR3nt: TGTGCCTGGAGCCACCGACAGGGCTTAGGTGAAAAACTGTTTTTT

d_gene: -
j_gene: TRBJ2-7
abundance: few
v_gene: TRBV10-3
CDR3aa: CALTNYRVSYEQYF
CDR3nt: TGTGCCCTTACTAATTACAGGGTGTCCTACGAGCAGTACTTC

d_gene: -
j_gene: TRBJ1-2
abundance: -
v_gene: TRBV28
CDR3aa: CASSTLDSALGGYTF
CDR3nt: TGTGCCAGCAGTACCCTAGACAGTGCTTTAGGGGGCTACACCTTC

d_gene: TRBD2
j_gene: TRBJ2-1
abundance: -
v_gene: TRBV18
CDR3aa: CASSPLAGGLANEQFF
CDR3nt: TGTGCCAGCTCCCCACTAGCGGGGGGGCTGGCTAATGAGCAGTTCTTC

d_gene: -
j_gene: TRBJ1-4
abundance: -
v_gene: TRBV7-9
CDR3aa: CASSSVQGWEKLFF
CDR3nt: TGTGCCAGCAGCTCGGTCCAGGGTTGGGAAAAACTGTTTTTT

d_gene: -
j_gene: TRBJ2-7
abundance: -
v_gene: TRBV5-8
CDR3aa: CASSLQDSYEQYF
CDR3nt: TGTGCCAGCAGCTTGCAGGACTCCTACGAGCAGTACTTC

d_gene: -
j_gene: TRBJ1-1
abundance: -
v_gene: TRBV28
CDR3aa: CASSLKGGTEAFF
CDR3nt: TGTGCCAGCAGTTTAAAGGGAGGGACTGAAGCTTTCTTT

d_gene: TRBD1
j_gene: TRBJ2-2
abundance: -
v_gene: TRBV24-1
CDR3aa: CATSELDRVELFF
CDR3nt: TGTGCCACCAGTGAACTTGACAGGGTGGAGCTGTTTTTT

d_gene: TRBD1
j_gene: TRBJ1-2
abundance: -
v_gene: TRBV29-1
CDR3aa: CSVVATGVGGYTF
CDR3nt: TGCAGCGTTGTAGCGACAGGGGTAGGAGGCTACACCTTC

d_gene: -
j_gene: TRBJ1-1
abundance: -
v_gene: TRBV18
CDR3aa: CASSPWTTGMNTEAFF
CDR3nt: TGTGCCAGCTCACCATGGACAACCGGCATGAACACTGAAGCTTTCTTT

d_gene: -
j_gene: TRBJ1-5
abundance: once
v_gene: TRBV11-2
CDR3aa: CASSLGQAAQGPQHF
CDR3nt: TGTGCCAGCAGCTTAGGACAGGCGGCCCAGGGGCCCCAGCATTTT

d_gene: -
j_gene: TRBJ1-2
abundance: -
v_gene: TRBV30
CDR3aa: CAWSRPTVRYGYTF
CDR3nt: TGTGCCTGGAGTCGCCCAACTGTGAGGTATGGCTACACCTTC

d_gene: TRBD1
j_gene: TRBJ1-1
abundance: -
v_gene: TRBV9
CDR3aa: CASSEGTGSNTEAFF
CDR3nt: TGTGCCAGCAGCGAAGGGACAGGGTCTAACACTGAAGCTTTCTTT

d_gene: TRBD1
j_gene: TRBJ2-7
abundance: -
v_gene: TRBV7-9
CDR3aa: CASSFGGTEYEQYF
CDR3nt: TGTGCCAGCAGCTTCGGTGGGACAGAGTACGAGCAGTACTTC

d_gene: TRBD1
j_gene: TRBJ2-5
abundance: -
v_gene: TRBV5-1
CDR3aa: CATQTGSGETQYF
CDR3nt: TGCGCCACCCAGACAGGGTCGGGGGAGACCCAGTACTTC

d_gene: TRBD2
j_gene: TRBJ2-5
abundance: -
v_gene: TRBV19
CDR3aa: CASSSSGGALETQYF
CDR3nt: TGTGCCAGTAGTTCCAGCGGGGGGGCCTTGGAGACCCAGTACTTC

d_gene: TRBD1
j_gene: TRBJ1-4
abundance: -
v_gene: TRBV2
CDR3aa: CASSPGTVNEKLFF
CDR3nt: TGTGCCAGCAGTCCCGGGACAGTTAATGAAAAACTGTTTTTT

d_gene: TRBD2
j_gene: TRBJ2-7
abundance: -
v_gene: TRBV27
CDR3aa: CASSLGVMGGDSEQYF
CDR3nt: TGTGCCAGCAGTCTAGGAGTGATGGGGGGGGATTCCGAGCAGTACTTC